One and the same sample provided the 27 T cell receptor beta chains below, sequenced in a study of graft-versus-host responses after intestinal transplantation. No antigen has been identified for these receptors. Sequencing was performed with immunoSEQ multiplex PCR; in TCRdb, only in-frame clones are kept and a portion is missing. The table lists around 100,000 clones, 93% of them singletons. The sequences come from unstimulated CD8+ T cells sorted from spleen or lymph node cells, collected before intestinal transplant. Receptors were obtained from a human donor who received an intestinal transplant.

The rearrangement joins TRBV30 to TRBJ2-3, with a weak D call TRBD2 (6 bases). CDR1 GTSNPN and CDR2 SVGIG come from the germline V gene (reference sequence). The V end lost 4 bases, the J end lost 0 bases, and 14 bases lay between the germline ends. The CDR3 extends over 15 amino acids. CDR3 residues: CAWMGGVSSTDTQYF. The CDR3 DNA reads TGTGCCTGGATGGGAGGCGTATCTAGCACAGATACGCAGTATTTT.

This chain uses TRBV9 with TRBJ2-1; D is tentatively TRBD1 or TRBD2 (5 bases each). Trimming stripped 0 bases from V and 5 bases from J, with 9 bases between. Germline CDR1 reads SGDLS; CDR2 reads YYNGEE. This CDR3 is built from 14 residues. The CDR3 DNA follows: TGTGCCAGCAGCGTAGCCGGGGCAGACAATGAGCAGTTCTTC. It encodes CASSVAGADNEQFF.

This rearrangement joins TRBV5-4 to TRBJ2-1; D unclear. This CDR3 is 14 amino acids long. Trimming took 4 bases from V and 9 from J, leaving 17 bases between them. CDR1 is SGHNT and CDR2 is YYREEE in the germline V gene (reference sequence). The CDR3 loop is CASSPSGPLSEQFF. The CDR3 DNA sequence: TGTGCCAGCAGCCCATCAGGTCCTTTAAGTGAGCAGTTCTTC.

This clone was recorded a few times. The rearrangement links TRBV30 to TRBJ2-1; D tentatively reads TRBD1 or TRBD2 (6 bases each). V lost 0 bases and J lost 8, with 11 bases in between. The CDR3 is 13 residues long. Germline loops: CDR1 GTSNPN, CDR2 SVGIG (reference sequence). CDR3 coding DNA: TGTGCCTGGAGTGTACCCGGGGGCGATGAGCAGTTCTTC. It translates to CAWSVPGGDEQFF.

This clone has a single count. The chain recombines TRBV7-9 with TRBJ2-7; TRBD2 is a possible D gene (6 bases). V was trimmed by 6 bases and J by 6 bases, leaving 21 bases between them. Germline V gene lookup returns CDR1 SEHNR and CDR2 FQNEAQ (reference sequence). The CDR3 is 15 residues long. The CDR3 DNA is TGTGCCAGCAGTCGGGTTCTCCCCGGAGGGGCCGAGCAGTACTTC. Its translation is CASSRVLPGGAEQYF.

The V gene is TRBV30, the J gene TRBJ2-1, with 9 bases fitting TRBD2. Trimming at V came to 2 bases and at J to 7 bases, leaving 6 bases not matched to a gene. This CDR3 has 14 amino acids. CDR1 and CDR2 from the germline V gene are GTSNPN and SVGIG (reference sequence). The CDR3 sequence is CAWSLAGGPNEQFF. The CDR3 DNA follows: TGTGCCTGGAGTCTGGCGGGGGGGCCAAATGAGCAGTTCTTC.

V usage is TRBV6-5 and J usage is TRBJ2-7, with D perhaps TRBD1 or TRBD2 (5 bases each). Germline lookup yields CDR1 MNHEY and CDR2 SVGAGI. This CDR3 has 13 amino acids. Trimming left V 4 bases short and J 4 bases short, with 11 bases between. The CDR3 is CASSSGTVYEQYF. In DNA, the CDR3 is TGTGCCAGCAGTTCCGGGACCGTGTACGAGCAGTACTTC.

The V gene is TRBV4-2, the J gene TRBJ2-4; 7 bases fit TRBD1. The junction had 3 bases not matched to a gene; V was cut back by 1 base and J by 0 bases. CDR3 size: 16 residues. Per the germline V gene, CDR1 is LGHNA and CDR2 is YNFKEQ. The CDR3 loop is CASSQGTGLAKNIQYF. CDR3 DNA sequence: TGTGCCAGCAGCCAAGGGACAGGCCTAGCCAAAAACATTCAGTACTTC.

The chain links TRBV7-8 to TRBJ2-2; the D gene is possibly TRBD1 (6 bases). CDR3 length: 18 residues. Germline V gene data show CDR1 as SGHVS and CDR2 as FQNEAQ. The V and J ends lost 1 base and 0 bases respectively, with 15 bases between them. CDR3 sequence: CASSLDGQPDPNTGELFF. The CDR3 region has the DNA TGTGCCAGCAGCTTAGATGGACAGCCGGATCCGAACACCGGGGAGCTGTTTTTT.

The chain couples TRBV19 to TRBJ2-3; 10 bases line up with TRBD2. Per the germline V gene, CDR1 is LNHDA and CDR2 is SQIVND (reference sequence). V dropped 4 bases and J dropped 8; count of bases not matched to a gene: 0. CDR3 length: 12 residues. Written as DNA, the CDR3 is TGTGCCAGTAGTACTAGCGGGGGTACGCAGTATTTT. It codes for CASSTSGGTQYF.

V is TRBV4-1 and J is TRBJ2-2; D possibly corresponds to TRBD1 (6 bases). This CDR3 is built from 17 residues. V gave up 0 bases and J gave up 8 bases, with 19 bases separating them. Germline CDR1 is MGHRA and CDR2 is YSYEKL. The CDR3 DNA is TGCGCCAGCAGCCAAGAGACCCGGCTACAGGGCCCGGGGGAGCTGTTTTTT. It is translated as CASSQETRLQGPGELFF.

The chain links TRBV6-5 to TRBJ1-1; weak D call: TRBD1 (5 bases). V dropped 2 bases and J dropped 7 bases, with 11 bases sitting between them. This CDR3 has 13 residues. CDR1 is MNHEY and CDR2 is SVGAGI in the germline V gene. The CDR3 loop is CASSYPGTGEAFF. The CDR3 DNA reads as TGTGCCAGCAGTTACCCCGGGACCGGTGAAGCTTTCTTT.

This clone was seen only once. DNA for the CDR3: TGTGCCAGCAGTTTCGTTAGGGAGACCCAGTACTTC. This gives the protein CASSFVRETQYF. The chain is built from TRBV28 and TRBJ2-5; D is uncertain. CDR1 is MDHEN, CDR2 SYDVKM, per germline. The CDR3 is 12 residues long. V was trimmed by 3 bases and J by 5 bases, leaving 7 bases between them.

As DNA, the CDR3 is TGCGCCAGCAGCCAAGATCTCCTTTGGGTTGGTGAGCAGTTCTTC. It translates to CASSQDLLWVGEQFF. V usage is TRBV4-1 and J usage is TRBJ2-1; D remains ambiguous. This CDR3 is built from 15 residues. Germline V gives CDR1 MGHRA, CDR2 YSYEKL. V lost 0 bases to trimming and J lost 9 bases, with 15 bases between them.

The V call is TRBV30, the J call TRBJ1-2; D might be TRBD1 (6 bases). Looked up from germline, CDR1 is GTSNPN and CDR2 is SVGIG (reference sequence). V shed 1 base and J shed 6 bases, with 18 bases lying between them. This CDR3 has 15 residues. CDR3: CAWSGPGHLLDGYTF. DNA for the CDR3: TGTGCCTGGAGTGGCCCGGGACATTTACTAGATGGCTACACCTTC.

V gene TRBV2 combines with J gene TRBJ1-2; 8 bases fit TRBD1. The germline gives CDR1 SNHLY, CDR2 FYNNEI. There are 12 residues in the CDR3. Trimming cost V 8 bases and J 6 bases; bases outside gene matches: 5. The CDR3 nucleotides read TGTGCCAGCCCGGACAGGGCGGATGGCTACACCTTC. It codes for CASPDRADGYTF.

The chain couples TRBV4-1 to TRBJ2-3; D perhaps matches TRBD2 (5 bases). The CDR3 has 17 residues. Trimming shortened V by 0 bases and J by 2 bases, and 15 bases separated the two germline ends. Germline assignment: CDR1 MGHRA and CDR2 YSYEKL. CDR3 amino acids: CASSQDHPSGTTDTQYF. The CDR3 DNA reads as TGCGCCAGCAGCCAAGATCACCCCAGCGGCACCACAGATACGCAGTATTTT.

The rearrangement uses TRBV13 and TRBJ2-1; TRBD1 matches at 8 bases. CDR3 size: 13 residues. Germline-derived CDR1 and CDR2 are PRHDT and FYEKMQ (reference sequence). The ends lost 3 bases at V and 7 bases at J; junction bases unmatched: 2. The CDR3 spells CASSLGQANEQFF. The CDR3 DNA reads TGTGCCAGCAGCTTGGGACAGGCGAATGAGCAGTTCTTC.

V is TRBV15 and J is TRBJ1-1; D gene uncertain. Trimming cost V 3 bases and J 1 base, with 9 bases left between them. This CDR3 contains 14 residues. CDR1 LNHNV and CDR2 YYDKDF come from the germline V gene (reference sequence). CDR3 coding DNA: TGTGCCACCAGCAGCTTATCATCGAACACTGAAGCTTTCTTT. Translating it yields CATSSLSSNTEAFF.

The sample holds one count of this clone. The chain recombines TRBV4-1 with TRBJ2-2; 10 nucleotides align to TRBD2. V shed 0 bases, J shed 6 bases, and the junction held 10 bases outside the gene matches. The CDR3 has 18 amino acids. Germline CDR1 and CDR2: MGHRA and YSYEKL. Written as DNA, the CDR3 is TGCGCCAGCAGCCAAGACCCACTAGCGGGGTTACAACCCGGGGAGCTGTTTTTT. It specifies CASSQDPLAGLQPGELFF.

Worth noting for this clone: Other DNA sequences from this sample encode an identical CDR3 as well. This chain joins TRBV2 and TRBJ2-3, with 12 bases that match TRBD2. This CDR3 region has 15 residues. V dropped 6 bases and J dropped 4; count of bases not matched to a gene: 5. The germline V gene has CDR1 SNHLY and CDR2 FYNNEI. The CDR3 coding sequence is TGTGCCAGCAGGGCGACTAGCGGGGGAGCAGATACGCAGTATTTT. Protein product: CASRATSGGADTQYF.

A remark on this clone: A junction end diverges from the germline sequence, so it may reflect a read error. The chain recombines TRBV7-9 with TRBJ1-6; D is unresolved. This CDR3 region has 16 residues. Germline lookup yields CDR1 SEHNR and CDR2 FQNEAQ (reference sequence). In nucleotides, the CDR3 is TGTGCCAGCAGCTTAGAACCGAGCTCCTATAATCCACCCCTCCACTTT. This codes for CASSLEPSSYNPPLHF.

V gene TRBV5-4 combines with J gene TRBJ2-7, with D possibly matching TRBD1 (6 bases). The CDR3 sequence is 14 residues long. Germline loops: CDR1 SGHNT, CDR2 YYREEE (reference sequence). Deletions cut 4 bases from V and 0 bases from J, with 11 bases between. In nucleotides, the CDR3 is TGTGCCAGCAGCCTGGAACAGGGCTCCTACGAGCAGTACTTC. This sequence encodes CASSLEQGSYEQYF.

The J gene is TRBJ1-2, the V gene TRBV4-1; D not certain. The V and J ends lost 1 base and 4 bases respectively, with 7 bases between them. CDR1 is MGHRA and CDR2 is YSYEKL in the germline V gene. The CDR3 totals 13 residues. The DNA of the CDR3 is TGCGCCAGCAGCCAAGGGACGTTCTATGGCTACACCTTC. Translating gives CASSQGTFYGYTF.

This clone has just one count. J is TRBJ1-1 and V is TRBV5-1; the D gene is possibly TRBD1 (5 bases). The CDR3 has 14 residues. Trimming removed 1 base at V and 4 bases at J, with 11 bases between. In germline, CDR1 is SGHRS, CDR2 YFSETQ. The CDR3 DNA follows: TGCGCCAGCAGCTTGTATGGGGGGAGCACTGAAGCTTTCTTT. Encoded protein: CASSLYGGSTEAFF. The full variable domain, in which reference TRBV5-1 and TRBJ1-1 provide the parts outside the CDR3, is KAGVTQTPRYLIKTRGQQVTLSCSPISGHRSVSWYQQTPGQGLQFLFEYFSETQRNKGNFPGRFSGRQFSNSRSEMNVSTLELGDSALYLCASSLYGGSTEAFFGQGTRLTVV.

The gene calls are TRBV4-1 and TRBJ2-5, with a tentative D call TRBD2 (5 bases). Germline V lookup: CDR1 MGHRA, CDR2 YSYEKL. Trimming took off 8 bases at V and 1 base at J, with 11 bases between the two ends. This CDR3 comprises 13 residues. CDR3 loop: CASGRSGQETQYF. CDR3 nucleotide sequence: TGCGCCAGCGGCCGGAGCGGCCAAGAGACCCAGTACTTC.

This clone is a singleton in its sample. This chain connects TRBV4-1 to TRBJ2-5; the match to TRBD1 covers 9 bases. The V and J ends lost 0 bases and 4 bases, in that order; junction bases with no gene match: 9. The germline gives CDR1 MGHRA, CDR2 YSYEKL. The CDR3 loop spans 17 amino acids. Written as DNA, the CDR3 is TGCGCCAGCAGCCAAGACCCGGGACAGGGCATGGGAGAGACCCAGTACTTC. Translation gives CASSQDPGQGMGETQYF.